This is a list of T cell receptor beta chains from one sample in a study of immune evolution from preneoplasia to lung adenocarcinoma. Here immunoSEQ multiplex PCR was the method, and the copy in TCRdb shows in-frame clones only, minus some. The repertoire includes 9,000 to 13,000 clones, around 86% of them detected once, and over 3% sits in the top ten. The specimen was FFPE invasive lung adenocarcinoma tissue. Receptors were obtained from a person aged 70 to 85 with invasive lung adenocarcinoma. Both conserved end residues are part of each CDR3. The order of the fields is clone size, J gene, D gene, V gene, CDR3 protein, CDR3 DNA. D genes are given only for firm matches. Rows give clone size only sometimes, using once, few, many, or a class for an expanded clone.

size: once; J: TRBJ2-7; D: TRBD2; V: TRBV6-5; CDR3: CASSYDTSGSYEQYF; DNA: TGTGCCAGCAGTTACGATACTAGCGGGAGCTACGAGCAGTACTTC
size: -; J: TRBJ2-5; D: -; V: TRBV28; CDR3: CASSRPEEKLETQYF; DNA: TGTGCCAGCAGCCGTCCTGAGGAGAAACTAGAGACCCAGTACTTC
size: -; J: TRBJ2-2; D: -; V: TRBV28; CDR3: CASSPYRGGDTGELFF; DNA: TGTGCCAGCAGTCCCTACAGGGGAGGGGACACCGGGGAGCTGTTTTTT
size: -; J: TRBJ1-2; D: -; V: TRBV27; CDR3: CAAIVANYGYTF; DNA: TGTGCCGCAATAGTAGCTAACTATGGCTACACCTTC
size: once; J: TRBJ2-7; D: -; V: TRBV4-1; CDR3: CASSQESTGNEQYF; DNA: TGCGCCAGCAGCCAAGAAAGTACAGGCAACGAGCAGTACTTC
size: -; J: TRBJ1-1; D: -; V: TRBV21-1; CDR3: CASSSDSDLNTEAFF; DNA: TGTGCCAGCAGCTCCGATTCGGACCTGAACACTGAAGCTTTCTTT
size: few; J: TRBJ1-2; D: TRBD1; V: TRBV28; CDR3: CASSLFGTGSYGYTF; DNA: TGTGCCAGCAGTTTATTTGGGACAGGTAGCTATGGCTACACCTTC
size: -; J: TRBJ2-3; D: TRBD2; V: TRBV5-1; CDR3: CASSTGLAGVSDTQYF; DNA: TGCGCCAGCAGCACGGGACTAGCGGGAGTATCAGATACGCAGTATTTT
size: -; J: TRBJ1-5; D: -; V: TRBV7-8; CDR3: CASSLAIGLSNQPQHF; DNA: TGTGCCAGCAGCTTAGCGATTGGGCTTAGCAATCAGCCCCAGCATTTT
size: -; J: TRBJ2-3; D: -; V: TRBV4-2; CDR3: CASSPGTSTSTDTQYF; DNA: TGTGCCAGCAGCCCCGGGACTTCAACTAGCACAGATACGCAGTATTTT
size: -; J: TRBJ1-5; D: -; V: TRBV5-1; CDR3: CASSFSFALVSNQPQHF; DNA: TGCGCCAGCAGCTTTTCATTCGCACTCGTGAGCAATCAGCCCCAGCATTTT
size: -; J: TRBJ2-1; D: -; V: TRBV5-4; CDR3: CASSLGQGQFF; DNA: TGTGCCAGCAGCTTGGGTCAGGGGCAGTTCTTC
size: -; J: TRBJ1-3; D: -; V: TRBV15; CDR3: CATSRDGGAGNTIYF; DNA: TGTGCCACCAGCAGAGATGGAGGGGCCGGAAACACCATATATTTT
size: -; J: TRBJ2-7; D: TRBD1; V: TRBV29-1; CDR3: CSVGQGVTYEQYF; DNA: TGCAGCGTTGGCCAGGGGGTTACCTACGAGCAGTACTTC
size: -; J: TRBJ1-2; D: TRBD1; V: TRBV2; CDR3: CATLPGTVFYGYTF; DNA: TGTGCCACCTTGCCCGGGACAGTCTTCTATGGCTACACCTTC
size: -; J: TRBJ1-1; D: -; V: TRBV4-2; CDR3: CASSQDLWGGSRAFF; DNA: TGTGCCAGCAGCCAAGATTTGTGGGGAGGGTCTAGAGCTTTCTTT
size: once; J: TRBJ1-1; D: -; V: TRBV28; CDR3: CASRHLTEAFF; DNA: TGTGCCAGCAGACACTTAACTGAAGCTTTCTTT
size: -; J: TRBJ2-7; D: -; V: TRBV28; CDR3: CASSLIGGQYEQYF; DNA: TGTGCCAGCAGTTTAATCGGGGGGCAATACGAGCAGTACTTC
size: -; J: TRBJ2-7; D: -; V: TRBV2; CDR3: CASREGTVSYEQYF; DNA: TGTGCCAGCAGAGAGGGGACCGTCTCCTACGAGCAGTACTTC
size: -; J: TRBJ2-5; D: TRBD2; V: TRBV18; CDR3: CASSPESLAGGETQYF; DNA: TGTGCCAGCTCACCTGAGTCTCTAGCGGGAGGGGAGACCCAGTACTTC
size: -; J: TRBJ2-1; D: TRBD2; V: TRBV2; CDR3: CASSAETSGPPGNEQFF; DNA: TGTGCCAGCAGTGCGGAGACTAGCGGGCCTCCGGGGAATGAGCAGTTCTTC
size: -; J: TRBJ2-1; D: TRBD2; V: TRBV10-1; CDR3: CASSVGLAGGEQFF; DNA: TGCGCCAGCAGTGTCGGGCTAGCGGGGGGCGAGCAGTTCTTC